The T cell receptor (beta chain) described here comes from a study of T cells in Graves' hyperthyroidism and ophthalmopathy. Findings and caveats of the study: Ophthalmopathy was told apart from stable hyperthyroidism by a 13 V-J model. Blood samples included most of the expanded thyroid clonotypes exceeding 0.001. The model's output predicted ophthalmopathy at a median of 6.5 months prior to onset.

Ophthalmopathy cases met thresholds of Clinical Activity Score at least 3, NOSPECS grade at least 4 and duration under 3 months. There were TCR beta CDR3 regions amplified from RNA transcripts. The TCR CDR3 first-round RT-PCR relied on the HTBI primer set. Each CDR3 protein is one row after TCRdb ran MiXCR on the multiplex PCR reads. Of roughly 500,000 distinct CDR3 sequences listed, 15% to 20% are singletons. On this clonotype itself: Its antigen is not identified.

Germline-derived CDR1 and CDR2 are MNHNS and SASEGT. V was clipped by 8 bases and J by 10 bases, with 21 bases between them. The CDR3 spans 14 residues. Sequencing was done on a sample of blood. The source of this sequence is a woman in her 30s with Graves' ophthalmopathy. The chain uses TRBV6-1 and TRBJ2-1; D is possibly TRBD1 or TRBD2 (5 bases each). The chain's CDR3 is CASLTGTAQGEQFF. In nucleotides, the CDR3 is TGTGCCAGCCTTACCGGGACGGCACAAGGAGAGCAGTTCTTC.